Following are 5 T cell receptor beta chains from one sample sequenced in a study of blood T cell repertoires in COVID-19. The data were produced by immunoSEQ multiplex PCR, yet TCRdb's version contains in-frame clones alone and is incomplete. Of roughly 130,000 clones in the sample, about nine tenths were seen once. Sequenced input: peripheral blood. The receptors come from a man aged 60-69 years with COVID-19, enrolled during active disease.

V gene TRBV18 combines with J gene TRBJ2-1; 7 positions match TRBD1. The germline V gene has CDR1 KGHSH and CDR2 LQKENI. The V and J ends lost 4 bases and 12 bases, in that order; junction bases with no gene match: 9. This CDR3 spans 13 amino acids. The CDR3 bases are TGTGCCAGCTCACAAGACAGGGATCAAGGGCAGTTCTTC. This sequence encodes CASSQDRDQGQFF. Combining the CDR3 with reference TRBV18 and TRBJ2-1 gives the whole variable domain NAGVMQNPRHLVRRRGQEARLRCSPMKGHSHVYWYRQLPEEGLKFMVYLQKENIIDESGMPKERFSAEFPKEGPSILRIQQVVRGDSAAYFCASSQDRDQGQFFGPGTRLTVL.

The chain recombines TRBV6-6 with TRBJ1-4, with TRBD1 identical over 7 bases. J gave up 7 bases and V 6 bases, and 5 bases lay outside the gene matches. The germline V gene encodes CDR1 MNHNY and CDR2 SVGAGI (reference sequence). This CDR3 is built from 13 residues. This chain's CDR3 is CASSRGGGEKLFF. The CDR3 DNA reads as TGTGCCAGCAGCCGAGGGGGCGGTGAAAAACTGTTTTTT.

The chain recombines TRBV5-4 with TRBJ2-2; the D gene is possibly TRBD2 (7 bases). V lost 0 bases to trimming and J lost 3 bases, with 15 bases between them. The germline V gene has CDR1 SGHNT and CDR2 YYREEE (reference sequence). The CDR3 has 17 residues. CDR3: CASSLATGGWDTGELFF. The CDR3 DNA is TGTGCCAGCAGCTTGGCCACGGGGGGCTGGGACACCGGGGAGCTGTTTTTT.

The chain carries TRBV24-1 and TRBJ1-1; D is perhaps TRBD1 (6 bases). This CDR3 spans 13 amino acids. Between the trimmed V and J ends, which lost 8 bases and 0 bases, there was a span of 9 bases. Germline V gene lookup returns CDR1 KGHDR and CDR2 SFDVKD. CDR3 region: CATMTGLNTEAFF. The DNA for the CDR3 is TGTGCCACCATGACAGGTTTGAACACTGAAGCTTTCTTT.

This chain joins TRBV30 and TRBJ2-7; 8 bases are shared with TRBD2. Germline-derived CDR1 and CDR2 are GTSNPN and SVGIG (reference sequence). Trimming removed 4 bases from V and 0 bases from J; junction bases left unmatched: 5. This CDR3 is 14 amino acids long. The CDR3 DNA follows: TGTGCCTGGAAAAAGACTAGCGCCTCCTACGAGCAGTACTTC. It specifies CAWKKTSASYEQYF.